These T cell receptor beta chains were read from a single sample in a study of cytomegalovirus exposure and HLA in healthy donors. Some clones are missing from TCRdb's copy, which holds only in-frame ones; the method was immunoSEQ multiplex PCR. The sample lists 180,000 or so clones; roughly 77% were seen once. Sample: PBMCs. The receptors were gathered from a woman in her forties in good health and CMV-seropositive. The CDR3 runs from the conserved cysteine through the conserved F or W. Fields, in order: D gene, clone size, V gene, J gene, CDR3 protein. The D gene is left open where the match is weak. A clone size is listed for some rows: how often the clone was seen (once, few, many), or a class if it is expanded.

D gene: TRBD1
clone size: NA
V gene: TRBV30
J gene: TRBJ1-5
CDR3 protein: CAWSAAHGDRGNQPQHF

D gene: TRBD2
clone size: NA
V gene: TRBV7-9
J gene: TRBJ2-3
CDR3 protein: CSSSPGLAGERTDTQYF

D gene: NA
clone size: few
V gene: TRBV5-1
J gene: TRBJ1-1
CDR3 protein: CASSVLGQMNTEAFF

D gene: NA
clone size: NA
V gene: TRBV7-2
J gene: TRBJ1-5
CDR3 protein: CASRAGGNSNQPQHF

D gene: TRBD1
clone size: NA
V gene: TRBV15
J gene: TRBJ1-2
CDR3 protein: CATNKGASGGYTF

D gene: TRBD1
clone size: few
V gene: TRBV19
J gene: TRBJ1-5
CDR3 protein: CASSPATGGNQPQHF

D gene: NA
clone size: NA
V gene: TRBV18
J gene: TRBJ1-2
CDR3 protein: CASSPSENYGYTF

D gene: TRBD2
clone size: NA
V gene: TRBV28
J gene: TRBJ2-7
CDR3 protein: CASSSLRGTPGLAPYEQYF

D gene: TRBD2
clone size: NA
V gene: TRBV7-8
J gene: TRBJ2-2
CDR3 protein: CASSLAYRTSGTKGGELFF

D gene: TRBD1
clone size: NA
V gene: TRBV19
J gene: TRBJ2-7
CDR3 protein: CASSASGTVNEEQYF

D gene: TRBD1
clone size: NA
V gene: TRBV19
J gene: TRBJ1-2
CDR3 protein: CASSGRGQDYGYTF

D gene: TRBD2
clone size: NA
V gene: TRBV29-1
J gene: TRBJ2-2
CDR3 protein: CSVASGLAGGRSPGELFF

D gene: NA
clone size: few
V gene: TRBV13
J gene: TRBJ1-1
CDR3 protein: CASSWRGRVNTEAFF

D gene: NA
clone size: NA
V gene: TRBV4-3
J gene: TRBJ1-6
CDR3 protein: CASRGGGRGPNSPLHF

D gene: NA
clone size: NA
V gene: TRBV29-1
J gene: TRBJ2-1
CDR3 protein: CSVGLRYNEQFF

D gene: TRBD1
clone size: once
V gene: TRBV6-1
J gene: TRBJ1-3
CDR3 protein: CASSETAGGGNTVYF

D gene: NA
clone size: NA
V gene: TRBV4-2
J gene: TRBJ1-1
CDR3 protein: CASTLLGRITEAFF

D gene: NA
clone size: NA
V gene: TRBV6-5
J gene: TRBJ1-5
CDR3 protein: CASSKTASNQPQHF

D gene: NA
clone size: few
V gene: TRBV7-6
J gene: TRBJ1-4
CDR3 protein: CASSLGRITVANEKLFF

D gene: TRBD2
clone size: NA
V gene: TRBV18
J gene: TRBJ2-5
CDR3 protein: CASSPSAGGETQYF

D gene: TRBD2
clone size: NA
V gene: TRBV6-1
J gene: TRBJ2-1
CDR3 protein: CASSDLVRPGAGEWNEQFF

D gene: NA
clone size: NA
V gene: TRBV10-1
J gene: TRBJ1-6
CDR3 protein: CASSRDSLNSPLHF

D gene: TRBD1
clone size: NA
V gene: TRBV4-2
J gene: TRBJ1-2
CDR3 protein: CASSQVPQGAYGYTF

D gene: NA
clone size: NA
V gene: TRBV5-4
J gene: TRBJ1-1
CDR3 protein: CASSPPGQKTEAFF

D gene: NA
clone size: NA
V gene: TRBV10-2
J gene: TRBJ2-1
CDR3 protein: CASSAGNLFF

D gene: TRBD2
clone size: NA
V gene: TRBV4-1
J gene: TRBJ2-3
CDR3 protein: CASSQQTSGSRTDTQYF

D gene: TRBD2
clone size: NA
V gene: TRBV27
J gene: TRBJ2-1
CDR3 protein: CASSLIVTKRGPPYNEQFF